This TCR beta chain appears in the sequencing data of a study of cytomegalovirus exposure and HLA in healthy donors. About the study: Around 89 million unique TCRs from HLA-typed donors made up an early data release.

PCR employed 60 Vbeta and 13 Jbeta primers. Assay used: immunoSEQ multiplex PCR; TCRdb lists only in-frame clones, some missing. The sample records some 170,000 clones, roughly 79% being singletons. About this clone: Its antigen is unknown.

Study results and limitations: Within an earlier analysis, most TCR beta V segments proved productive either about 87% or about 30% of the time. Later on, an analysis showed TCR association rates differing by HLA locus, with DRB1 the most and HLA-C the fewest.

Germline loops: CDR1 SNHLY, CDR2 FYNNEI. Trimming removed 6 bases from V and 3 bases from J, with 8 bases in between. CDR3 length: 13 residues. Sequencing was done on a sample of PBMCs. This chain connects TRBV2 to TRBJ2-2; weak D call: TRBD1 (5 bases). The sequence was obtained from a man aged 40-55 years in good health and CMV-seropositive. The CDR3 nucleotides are TGTGCCAGCAGAGGGGATCACACCGGGGAGCTGTTTTTT. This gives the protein CASRGDHTGELFF. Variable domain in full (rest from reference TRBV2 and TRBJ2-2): EPEVTQTPSHQVTQMGQEVILRCVPISNHLYFYWYRQILGQKVEFLVSFYNNEISEKSEIFDDQFSVERPDGSNFTLKIRSTKLEDSAMYFCASRGDHTGELFFGEGSRLTVL.